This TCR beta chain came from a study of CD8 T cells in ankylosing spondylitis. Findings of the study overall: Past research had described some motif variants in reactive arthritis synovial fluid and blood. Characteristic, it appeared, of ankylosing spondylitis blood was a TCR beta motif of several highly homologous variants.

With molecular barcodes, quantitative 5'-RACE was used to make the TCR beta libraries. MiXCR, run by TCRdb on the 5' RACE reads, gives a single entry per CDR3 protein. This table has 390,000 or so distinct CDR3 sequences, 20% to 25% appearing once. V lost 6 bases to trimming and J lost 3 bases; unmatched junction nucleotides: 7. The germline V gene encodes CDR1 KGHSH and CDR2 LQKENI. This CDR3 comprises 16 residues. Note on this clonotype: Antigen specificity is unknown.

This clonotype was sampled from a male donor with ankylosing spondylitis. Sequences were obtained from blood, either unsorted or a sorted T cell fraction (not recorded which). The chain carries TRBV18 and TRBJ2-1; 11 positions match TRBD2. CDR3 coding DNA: TGTGCCAGCTCCCCAACAGGGACTAGCGGCTACAATGAGCAGTTCTTC. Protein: CASSPTGTSGYNEQFF.